These 16 T cell receptor beta chains were all obtained from the same sample, sequenced in a study of beta chain features in type 1 diabetes. These receptors' targets are unknown. General observations from the study: Type 1 diabetes patients showed a moderate but significant shortening of TCRB CDR3s in all four CD4+ subsets.

The study reverse transcribed the entire isolated RNA, so it sequenced expressed TCRB transcripts. Sequenced by immunoSEQ multiplex PCR; TCRdb stores in-frame clones only, minus some. The data contain some 700,000 clones, around 15% of them singletons. Sequencing input: naive CD4+ T cells from blood. The receptors come from a man between 18 and 35 years old with type 1 diabetes.

This clone showed up just a few times. CDR3 sequence: CASTLSGQSNEKLFF. The CDR3 DNA reads TGTGCCAGCACCCTAAGTGGGCAGAGTAATGAAAAACTGTTTTTT. V gene TRBV7-9 combines with J gene TRBJ1-4; D is unclear. The V end was cut by 7 bases, the J end by 4 bases, with 16 bases between. This CDR3 has 15 amino acids. The V gene's germline CDR1 is SEHNR and CDR2 FQNEAQ (reference sequence).

The chain employs TRBV5-4 and TRBJ1-6; D is perhaps TRBD1 (6 bases). This CDR3 spans 14 amino acids. Germline lookup yields CDR1 SGHNT and CDR2 YYREEE (reference sequence). The V end was cut by 1 base, the J end by 6 bases, with 8 bases between. The CDR3 nucleotides read TGTGCCAGCAGCTTGACAGGGCGTAATTCACCCCTCCACTTT. Amino acids: CASSLTGRNSPLHF. Based on the CDR3 plus reference TRBV5-4 and TRBJ1-6, the full variable domain is ETGVTQSPTHLIKTRGQQVTLRCSSQSGHNTVSWYQQALGQGPQFIFQYYREEENGRGNFPPRFSGLQFPNYSSELNVNALELDDSALYLCASSLTGRNSPLHFGNGTRLTVT.

The chain couples TRBV10-2 to TRBJ1-6, with a weak D call TRBD1 (5 bases). V lost 3 bases and J lost 4, with 10 bases in between. Germline V gene lookup returns CDR1 WSHSY and CDR2 SAAADI. This CDR3 is 15 amino acids long. The CDR3 coding sequence is TGCGCCAGCAGTGACGGGACGGCATATAATTCACCCCTCCACTTT. Protein sequence: CASSDGTAYNSPLHF.

The genes are TRBV2 and TRBJ2-2; D perhaps matches TRBD2 (5 bases). V dropped 7 bases and J dropped 9 bases, with 9 bases sitting between them. CDR3 length: 11 amino acids. Germline values: CDR1 SNHLY, CDR2 FYNNEI. CDR3 loop: CASTTSRELFF. For the CDR3, the DNA is TGTGCCAGCACCACTAGTCGGGAGCTGTTTTTT.

The gene calls are TRBV5-1 and TRBJ2-7; D may match TRBD1 or TRBD2 (5 bases each). Germline CDR1 SGHRS, CDR2 YFSETQ. This CDR3 comprises 13 residues. Trimming took 1 base from V and 3 from J, leaving 8 bases between them. This CDR3 is CASSLRDGYEQYF. The CDR3, as DNA: TGCGCCAGCAGCTTGAGGGACGGCTACGAGCAGTACTTC.

The CDR3 sequence: CASSYRQFQNQPQHF. As DNA, the CDR3 is TGTGCCAGCAGTTACAGGCAGTTTCAAAATCAGCCCCAGCATTTT. The chain employs TRBV6-6 and TRBJ1-5; D uncertain. Germline V CDR1 and CDR2: MNHNY, SVGAGI (reference sequence). With 2 bases removed from V and 4 bases from J, the gap between germline ends came to 12 bases. This CDR3 is 15 amino acids long.

This clone was observed a handful of times. V usage is TRBV15 and J usage is TRBJ2-3; no reliable D call. V dropped 0 bases and J dropped 6 bases, with 7 bases sitting between them. CDR3 size: 13 residues. The V gene's germline CDR1 is LNHNV and CDR2 YYDKDF (reference sequence). CDR3 in DNA: TGTGCCACCAGCAGAGATCGTGTCGATACGCAGTATTTT. Residues: CATSRDRVDTQYF.

This clone was detected a few times. The CDR3 spells CASTSQRDQPQHF. CDR3 DNA: TGTGCCAGTACCTCCCAGAGGGATCAGCCCCAGCATTTT. The genes are TRBV19 and TRBJ1-5; D is undetermined. There are 13 residues in the CDR3. The germline V gene encodes CDR1 LNHDA and CDR2 SQIVND (reference sequence). V was pared by 7 bases and J by 5 bases, with 12 bases between. Full variable domain (rest looked up from reference TRBV19 and TRBJ1-5): DGGITQSPKYLFRKEGQNVTLSCEQNLNHDAMYWYRQDPGQGLRLIYYSQIVNDFQKGDIAEGYSVSREKKESFPLTVTSAQKNPTAFYLCASTSQRDQPQHFGDGTRLSIL.

This clone was detected a few times. The rearrangement links TRBV30 to TRBJ1-4, with 9 positions matching TRBD1. After removal of 2 bases from V and 8 bases from J, the junction contained 12 bases not matched to a gene. The CDR3 sequence is 16 residues long. The germline gives CDR1 GTSNPN, CDR2 SVGIG (reference sequence). The CDR3 spells CAWSRSGGTGYEKLFF. The CDR3 nucleotides are TGTGCCTGGAGTCGAAGTGGGGGGACAGGGTACGAAAAACTGTTTTTT.

This clone was seen a few times. This chain connects TRBV5-4 to TRBJ2-1; 10 bases align to TRBD1. The CDR3 is made up of 15 amino acids. V dropped 4 bases and J dropped 3; count of bases not matched to a gene: 4. Germline loops: CDR1 SGHNT, CDR2 YYREEE (reference sequence). The CDR3 DNA follows: TGTGCCAGCAGCCCCGGACAGGGGGTCTACAATGAGCAGTTCTTC. Translation: CASSPGQGVYNEQFF.

This chain uses TRBV7-2 with TRBJ2-1, with D possibly matching TRBD1 (5 bases). This CDR3 region has 15 residues. Trimming cost V 1 base and J 1 base, with 8 bases left between them. The germline gives CDR1 SGHTA, CDR2 FQGNSA. This CDR3 reads CASSLGAGSYNEQFF. The CDR3 DNA reads TGTGCCAGCAGCTTAGGGGCAGGGTCCTACAATGAGCAGTTCTTC.

This chain uses TRBV29-1 with TRBJ2-5; perhaps D is TRBD1 or TRBD2 (5 bases each). V lost 2 bases, J lost 1 base, and 11 bases lay in between. CDR1 is SQVTM, CDR2 ANQGSEA, per germline. The CDR3 runs 14 residues. DNA for the CDR3: TGCAGCGTTGAATCACAGGAGGCCCAAGAGACCCAGTACTTC. Its translation is CSVESQEAQETQYF.

This clone was detected a few times. The rearrangement uses TRBV30 and TRBJ2-3; perhaps TRBD1 as D (5 bases). The CDR3 is made up of 14 amino acids. V was trimmed by 2 bases and J by 0 bases, leaving 9 bases between them. Germline-derived CDR1 and CDR2 are GTSNPN and SVGIG (reference sequence). CDR3 sequence: CAWSRTTSTDTQYF. The CDR3 DNA reads TGTGCCTGGAGTAGGACAACTAGCACAGATACGCAGTATTTT.

This clone was found a few times. V gene TRBV29-1 combines with J gene TRBJ2-2; TRBD1 is a possible D gene (5 bases). Trimming took 1 base from V and 5 from J, leaving 5 bases between them. The CDR3 sequence is 12 residues long. The germline V gene encodes CDR1 SQVTM and CDR2 ANQGSEA. As DNA, the CDR3 is TGCAGCGTTGAAGCAGGGACCGGGGAGCTGTTTTTT. It specifies CSVEAGTGELFF.

Details on this clone: The same CDR3 also results from other DNA sequences found in this sample. The chain joins TRBV5-6 to TRBJ1-1; tentative D call: TRBD1 (6 bases). The CDR3 spans 14 residues. CDR1 SGHDT and CDR2 YYEEEE come from the germline V gene. V was shortened by 1 base and J by 2 bases, with 9 bases between the two germline ends. DNA for the CDR3: TGTGCCAGCAGCTTGAGGGGGAGAAACACTGAAGCTTTCTTT. Translating gives CASSLRGRNTEAFF.

The chain couples TRBV25-1 to TRBJ2-1; 9 bases are a match to TRBD2. Germline V lookup: CDR1 MGHDK, CDR2 SYGVNS. This CDR3 is 16 amino acids long. Unmatched junction bases numbered 4, after V lost 4 bases and J lost 0 bases. CDR3 in amino acids: CASSVSGGSSYNEQFF. For the CDR3, the DNA is TGTGCCAGCAGTGTAAGCGGGGGGAGCTCCTACAATGAGCAGTTCTTC.